This T cell receptor beta chain was documented in a study of blood T cell repertoires in COVID-19. Study as a whole: Acute-phase and convalescent COVID-19 samples originated in the United States, Italy and Spain. PBMCs, B-cell-depleted T cells, or T cells provided the cDNA or gDNA that made up the material.

Profiled with immunoSEQ multiplex PCR; TCRdb holds only in-frame clones, not every one. This repertoire shows tens of thousands of clones, around 86% found once; its top ten account for about 1.2%. Germline assignment: CDR1 SGHRS and CDR2 YFSETQ. The length of the CDR3 is 14 residues. The V end lost 6 bases, the J end lost 4 bases, and 16 bases lay between the germline ends. The TCR was taken from a man aged 40-49 years with acute or convalescent COVID-19. The J gene is TRBJ1-1, the V gene TRBV5-1, with a possible D match to TRBD1 (6 bases). Sequenced: peripheral blood. The CDR3 DNA follows: TGCGCCAGCAACCGGGGGGCCCCGGGCACTGAAGCTTTCTTT. Its translation is CASNRGAPGTEAFF.